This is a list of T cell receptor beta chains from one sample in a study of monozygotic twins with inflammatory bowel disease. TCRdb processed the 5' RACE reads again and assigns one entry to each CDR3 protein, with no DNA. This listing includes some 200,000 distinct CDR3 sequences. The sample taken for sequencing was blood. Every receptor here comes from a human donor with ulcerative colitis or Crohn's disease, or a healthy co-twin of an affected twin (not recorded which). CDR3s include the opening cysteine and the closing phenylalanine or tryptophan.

CDR3aa: CASSLMGRSYNEQFF
v_gene: TRBV5-1
j_gene: TRBJ2-1

CDR3aa: CATSDGTGPGQPQHF
v_gene: TRBV24-1
j_gene: TRBJ1-5

CDR3aa: CASSLPWTGELFF
v_gene: TRBV12-3/TRBV12-4
j_gene: TRBJ2-2

CDR3aa: CASSLTLDTQYF
v_gene: TRBV12-3/TRBV12-4
j_gene: TRBJ2-3

CDR3aa: CASTGQGVHQPQHF
v_gene: TRBV12-3/TRBV12-4
j_gene: TRBJ1-5

CDR3aa: CASSLAKGQHNEQFF
v_gene: TRBV5-4
j_gene: TRBJ2-1

CDR3aa: CASSLLPGLAEYEQYF
v_gene: TRBV3-1
j_gene: TRBJ2-7

CDR3aa: CASSLRSGGAADTQYF
v_gene: TRBV5-6
j_gene: TRBJ2-3

CDR3aa: CASSLRPTSTTDTQYF
v_gene: TRBV5-1
j_gene: TRBJ2-3

CDR3aa: CASSTPVETQYF
v_gene: TRBV7-2
j_gene: TRBJ2-5

CDR3aa: CSVARDSEADGYTF
v_gene: TRBV29-1
j_gene: TRBJ1-2

CDR3aa: CSASRGPSYNEQFF
v_gene: TRBV20-1
j_gene: TRBJ2-1

CDR3aa: CASSPRGTGGAYTEAFF
v_gene: TRBV5-1
j_gene: TRBJ1-1